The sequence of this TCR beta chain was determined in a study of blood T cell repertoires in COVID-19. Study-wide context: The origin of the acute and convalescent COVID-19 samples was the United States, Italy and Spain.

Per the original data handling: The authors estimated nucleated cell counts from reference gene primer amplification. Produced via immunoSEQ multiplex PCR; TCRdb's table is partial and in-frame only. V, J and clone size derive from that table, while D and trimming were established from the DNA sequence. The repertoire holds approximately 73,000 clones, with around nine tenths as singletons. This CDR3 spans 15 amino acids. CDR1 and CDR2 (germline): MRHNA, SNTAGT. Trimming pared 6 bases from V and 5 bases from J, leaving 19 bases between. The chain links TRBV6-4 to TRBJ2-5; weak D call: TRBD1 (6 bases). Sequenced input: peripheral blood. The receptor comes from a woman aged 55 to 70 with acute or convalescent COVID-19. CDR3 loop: CASRATGGVSETQYF. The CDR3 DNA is TGTGCCAGCAGAGCGACAGGTGGAGTCTCGGAGACCCAGTACTTC.